Listed here is a single T cell receptor beta chain. Profiling relied on immunoSEQ multiplex PCR, and the TCRdb table lists in-frame clones only, not all of them. The sample holds approximately 100,000 clones, about 85% seen once. The data originate from a study of blood T cell repertoires in COVID-19. In the study overall: Sites across the United States, Italy and Spain contributed samples from acute and convalescent COVID-19. From T cells, B-cell-depleted T cells, or PBMCs came the material, which was cDNA or gDNA.

The CDR3 totals 17 residues. Trimming at V came to 3 bases and at J to 0 bases, leaving 11 bases not matched to a gene. Germline V lookup: CDR1 SQVTM, CDR2 ANQGSEA. Material: peripheral blood. The genes are TRBV29-1 and TRBJ1-2; TRBD1 matches 9 bases. The clonotype was recovered from a human donor in a cohort sampled during active COVID-19. The CDR3 reads CSVDDHRGQSANYGYTF. For the CDR3, the DNA is TGCAGCGTTGACGACCACAGGGGGCAATCGGCTAACTATGGCTACACCTTC.